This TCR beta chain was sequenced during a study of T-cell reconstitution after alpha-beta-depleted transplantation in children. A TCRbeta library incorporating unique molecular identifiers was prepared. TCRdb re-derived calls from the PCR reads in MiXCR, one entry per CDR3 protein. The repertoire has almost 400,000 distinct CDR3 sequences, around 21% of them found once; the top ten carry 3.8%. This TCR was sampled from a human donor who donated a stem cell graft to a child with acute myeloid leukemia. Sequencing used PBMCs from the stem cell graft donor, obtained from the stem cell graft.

Here the CDR3 reads CASSPWTDPYEQYF. The CDR3 bases are TGCGCCAGCAGCCCGTGGACGGACCCCTACGAGCAGTACTTC. V usage is TRBV4-1 and J usage is TRBJ2-7; D gene uncertain. This CDR3 is 14 amino acids long. Trimming shortened V by 4 bases and J by 2 bases, and 12 bases separated the two germline ends. Per the germline V gene, CDR1 is MGHRA and CDR2 is YSYEKL.